The present entry profiles one TCR beta chain with its context. Its antigen is unidentified. The data derive from a study of T cell responses to AZD1222 COVID-19 vaccine. The analysis combined second doses at about 4 or about 12 weeks. Sequencing was performed with immunoSEQ multiplex PCR; in TCRdb, only in-frame clones are kept and a portion is missing. In the table there are 150,000 to 180,000 clones, around nine tenths of which are singletons. Study results and limitations: Dominant CD4 TCR responses targeted spike regions 160-218 and 743-854. Seropositive AZD1222 recipients at baseline numbered only 6 or 7. Two AZD1222 administrations were followed by greater Spike-specific TCR breadth and depth.

The starting material was peripheral blood, obtained 28 days after the second AZD1222 dose. This TCR came from an adult who received the AZD1222 COVID-19 vaccine.

CDR3 DNA: TGTGCCAGCAGCTTACAAGGAAATGATTCACCCCTCCACTTT. Translating gives CASSLQGNDSPLHF. V is TRBV7-3 and J is TRBJ1-6; no reliable D call. Germline loops: CDR1 SGHTA, CDR2 FQGTGA. The CDR3 length is 14 residues. V was clipped by 2 bases and J by 8 bases, with 10 bases between them.